The rows below give T cell receptor beta chains drawn from one sample of a study of blood T cell repertoires in COVID-19. The data were produced by immunoSEQ multiplex PCR, yet TCRdb's version contains in-frame clones alone and is incomplete. The sample lists over 150,000 clones, around 83% occurring once. Sequencing was performed on peripheral blood. Receptors originate from a human donor in a cohort sampled during active COVID-19. Both conserved end residues are trimmed from each CDR3.

TRBJ1-1,TRBV2,14,ASSDGDRVMSTEAF
TRBJ2-5,TRBV6-6,13,ASSSIAGRGETQY
TRBJ1-5,TRBV21-1,14,ASSTPGRGAYQPQH
TRBJ2-3,TRBV7-8,14,ASSLVLAGGGDTQY
TRBJ1-5,TRBV19,15,ASSKDRARVSNQPQH
TRBJ2-1,TRBV30,15,AWSVRTGASGRGEQF
TRBJ1-4,TRBV5-1,11,ASSFGTNEKLF
TRBJ2-2,TRBV7-2,16,ASSLGWGRLAGTGELF
TRBJ1-2,TRBV28,12,ASSFGQGQYGYT
TRBJ1-1,TRBV14,17,ASSQLPGQGGFMNTEAF
TRBJ2-7,TRBV3-1/TRBV3-2,13,ASSQARGRGHEQY